Sequencing of this T cell receptor beta chain was carried out in a study of T cells after yellow fever vaccination (dated by TCRdb to the late 2010s). Regarding the research as a whole: The SMART-Seq v4 Ultra Low Input RNA kit was used to prepare libraries from fractions with low cell numbers. To follow T-cell clones before and after both primary and booster YFV17D yellow fever vaccination, bulk TCR alpha and beta repertoires underwent longitudinal sequencing. Two healthy male donors made up the cohort, one aged 18 to 29 years and the other aged 30 to 39 years. Blood samples were taken at several timepoints before and after primary and secondary immunization, and bulk PBMC replicates and cell subsets were isolated. Study-wide conclusions, independent of this receptor: A small fraction of clonotypes showed up in both the CD4 and CD8 compartments, probably as a result of convergent recombination. Computational filtering was required because FACS-sorted repertoires could contain abundant contaminating clonotypes from the bulk population. Only a couple of donors were included in the study, so the extent to which the findings can be generalized is limited. After the booster, most clones that had expanded after primary vaccination were detected again (nearly 97% of CD4 and over 75% of CD8), suggesting broad maintenance of memory. The secondary T-cell response was weaker than the primary response but faster, peaking on day 5 instead of day 15.

Sequenced using an Illumina NovaSeq 6000. Synthesis of TCR cDNA relied on 5'RACE template switching, a step that introduced a universal primer site along with unique molecular identifiers. Priming for cDNA synthesis came from both the TCR alpha and TCR beta constant segments. Library amplification involved two PCR steps, and the second step added sample barcodes and sequencing adapters. Sequencing of libraries was done on Illumina HiSeq 2500 (2x100 bp) or NovaSeq (2x150 bp). The original pipeline was this. MIGEC was used to demultiplex reads and collapse the reads into UMI consensus sequences, and MiXCR was used for V(D)J alignment. Vaccine-responding clonotypes were identified with edgeR using replicate PBMC samples, with FDR below 0.01 and a log2 fold change above 5 up to day 15 being required. Each bulk clonotype was labeled CD4 or CD8 based on which sequenced repertoire, CD4 or CD8, contained the clonotype at higher abundance. Starting from the raw public reads, TCRdb applied fastp trimming at Q25, assembled clones with MiXCR and retained in-frame beta chains. Merged by CDR3 protein, the rows form single entries marked with the most common genes and DNA. The V and J calls come from TCRdb's annotation, not from the publication. For this sample there are about 320,000 distinct CDR3 sequences; around a tenth appear just once. About 3% of the sample is in the top ten clones.

Interpreted using the paper, the treatment or condition label stands for: live attenuated yellow fever vaccine strain. A standard Ficoll-Paque protocol was used to isolate PBMCs from peripheral blood. Dynabeads CD4 and CD8 positive selection kits were used to isolate CD4 and CD8 T-cell fractions. RNA was extracted with TriZol from bulk PBMCs, CD4 and CD8 fractions, and dextramer-positive and dextramer-negative fractions. The germline V end is reduced by 2 bases and the J end by 6 bases; junction bases left unmatched: 6. The CDR3 has 15 amino acids, counting the end cysteine and phenylalanine. Only the CDR3 region is kept as DNA, spanning 45 bases read in frame from base 1. The germline V gene supplies CDR1 KGHSH and CDR2 LQKENI. With respect to this clonotype: It has no known antigen specificity. No base qualities exist here, and no much larger clone lies one base off it.

The source is a man between 18 and 29 years old who received the YFV17D yellow fever vaccine. Recombination linked TRBV18 to TRBJ2-1; 8 bases in the junction line up with TRBD2. Sample: CD4+ T cells sorted from PBMCs, taken 45 days after the yellow fever booster vaccination. In nucleotides, the sequence is TGTGCCAGCTCACCAGCTAGCGGGCTGGGCAATGAGCAGTTCTTC. Its product reads: CASSPASGLGNEQFF. Here the CDR3 is joined to the reference TRBV18 and TRBJ2-1 genes, and the full variable domain is: NAGVMQNPRHLVRRRGQEARLRCSPMKGHSHVYWYRQLPEEGLKFMVYLQKENIIDESGMPKERFSAEFPKEGPSILRIQQVVRGDSAAYFCASSPASGLGNEQFFGPGTRLTVL.